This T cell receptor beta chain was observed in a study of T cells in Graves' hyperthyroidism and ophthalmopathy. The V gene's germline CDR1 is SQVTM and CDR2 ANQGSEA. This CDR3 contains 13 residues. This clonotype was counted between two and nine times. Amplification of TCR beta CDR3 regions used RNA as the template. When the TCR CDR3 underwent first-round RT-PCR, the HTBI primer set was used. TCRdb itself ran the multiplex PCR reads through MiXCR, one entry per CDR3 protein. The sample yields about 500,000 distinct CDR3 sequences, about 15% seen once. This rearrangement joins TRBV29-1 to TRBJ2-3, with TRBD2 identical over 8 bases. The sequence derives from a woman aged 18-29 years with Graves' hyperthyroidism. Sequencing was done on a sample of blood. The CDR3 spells CSCGTRFTDTQYF. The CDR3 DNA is TGCAGTTGCGGGACTAGGTTCACAGATACGCAGTATTTT.